These 10 T cell receptor beta chains share one sample of origin, sequenced in a study of regulatory T cells in long-lasting Graves disease. Time point here: persistent/refractory GD, antithyroid drugs over 5 years with positive TRAb. Extracted PBMC RNA gave rise to the TCR library. Construction of the TCR beta libraries employed iRepertoire HTBI primers in conjunction with Arm-PCR of CDR3 regions. TCRdb recomputed calls from the multiplex PCR reads with MiXCR, one row per CDR3 protein. The sample has about 420,000 distinct CDR3 sequences; around 22% are singletons. The sample was peripheral blood mononuclear cells (PBMCs), taken when the disease was refractory, from a patient treated with antithyroid drugs. The receptors were sampled from a female donor with Graves disease.

This sequence joins TRBV11-2 and TRBJ1-1; the D is unclear. Trimming stripped 4 bases from V and 2 bases from J, with 11 bases between. CDR1 and CDR2 from the germline V gene are SGHAT and FQNNGV. The CDR3 is 14 residues long. As DNA, the CDR3 is TGTGCCAGCAGCTCAAGAGGGAGAAACACTGAAGCTTTCTTT. It yields the protein CASSSRGRNTEAFF.

This clonotype was seen repeatedly, ten times or more. This sequence joins TRBV6-1 and TRBJ2-7; 8 bases line up with TRBD2. The germline CDR1 and CDR2 sequences are MNHNS and SASEGT. The CDR3 runs 15 residues. V dropped 7 bases and J dropped 0; count of bases not matched to a gene: 8. The chain's CDR3 is CASNSGTRASYEQYF. In DNA, the CDR3 is TGTGCCAGCAATAGCGGGACAAGGGCCTCCTACGAGCAGTACTTC.

The chain couples TRBV6-1 to TRBJ1-4; D gene uncertain. The CDR3 has 13 residues. V gave up 7 bases and J gave up 8 bases, with 14 bases separating them. The germline V gene has CDR1 MNHNS and CDR2 SASEGT. DNA of the CDR3: TGTGCCAGCAAAACCGGGAGCCCCGAAAAACTGTTTTTT. It translates to CASKTGSPEKLFF.

The V gene is TRBV11-1, the J gene TRBJ2-6, with TRBD1 matching over 8 bases. Germline V gene sequence: CDR1 SGHAT, CDR2 FQDESV (reference sequence). This CDR3 is 17 amino acids long. J gave up 2 bases and V 5 bases, and 8 bases lay outside the gene matches. The CDR3 DNA reads TGTGCCAGCAGCCCCAGGGCAGGGGGCGCTGGGGCCAACGTCCTGACTTTC. It specifies CASSPRAGGAGANVLTF. Using reference TRBV11-1 and TRBJ2-6 for the parts outside the CDR3, the full variable domain is EAEVAQSPRYKITEKSQAVAFWCDPISGHATLYWYRQILGQGPELLVQFQDESVVDDSQLPKDRFSAERLKGVDSTLKIQPAELGDSAMYLCASSPRAGGAGANVLTFGAGSRLTVL.

In this sample, this clonotype turned up a few times. Since no conserved phenylalanine or tryptophan closes the CDR3, a read error is the likely cause. The genes are TRBV9 and TRBJ1-2, with a possible D match to TRBD1 (6 bases). The CDR3 is 14 residues long. V gave up 0 bases and J gave up 3 bases, with 9 bases separating them. Germline-derived CDR1 and CDR2 are SGDLS and YYNGEE. The CDR3 protein is CASSVEDSYYGYTL. The CDR3 DNA is TGTGCCAGCAGCGTAGAGGACAGCTACTATGGCTACACCCTC.

V and J are TRBV15 and TRBJ2-5; 14 bases match TRBD2. Per the germline V gene, CDR1 is LNHNV and CDR2 is YYDKDF (reference sequence). The CDR3 has 17 amino acids. The junction had 4 bases not matched to a gene; V was cut back by 0 bases and J by 4 bases. The CDR3 spells CATSRDRGLAGAETQYF. The CDR3 nucleotides read TGTGCCACCAGCAGAGACCGGGGACTAGCGGGAGCAGAGACCCAGTACTTC.

The genes are TRBV12-3 or TRBV12-4 and TRBJ1-5, with a weak D call TRBD1 (5 bases). The CDR3 sequence is 12 residues long. Deletions cut 8 bases from V and 5 bases from J, with 10 bases between. The CDR3: CASRGGYQPQHF. The CDR3 bases are TGTGCCAGCCGGGGGGGTTATCAGCCCCAGCATTTT.

This clonotype was counted many times. The chain uses TRBV12-3 or TRBV12-4 and TRBJ2-2, with D hard to call. Trimming cost V 1 base and J 1 base, with 7 bases left between them. This CDR3 comprises 15 residues. The CDR3, as DNA: TGTGCCAGCAGTTTAGGTCGGAGGAACACCGGGGAGCTGTTTTTT. This gives the protein CASSLGRRNTGELFF.

In this sample, this clonotype turned up many times. This rearrangement joins TRBV6-1 to TRBJ1-4; D not certain. CDR3 length: 12 amino acids. The ends were cut back, 9 bases at V and 8 bases at J, with 13 bases in the middle. Per the germline V gene, CDR1 is MNHNS and CDR2 is SASEGT. CDR3 DNA: TGTGCCAGTAGGACTATTCGAGAAAAACTGTTTTTT. Amino acids: CASRTIREKLFF.

The genes are TRBV7-9 and TRBJ2-2, with 10 bases that match TRBD1. The CDR3 covers 16 residues. Per germline, CDR1 SEHNR and CDR2 FQNEAQ (reference sequence). Trimming removed 5 bases from V and 4 bases from J; junction bases left unmatched: 7. The CDR3 spells CASSRPGTGATGELFF. CDR3 coding DNA: TGTGCCAGCAGCCGGCCCGGGACAGGGGCCACCGGGGAGCTGTTTTTT.